Listed here are 31 T cell receptor beta chains from one sample, sequenced in a study of T cells in Graves' hyperthyroidism and ophthalmopathy. What was amplified from RNA transcripts were TCR beta CDR3 regions. TCR CDR3 regions were first amplified by RT-PCR with HTBI primers. TCRdb reprocessed the multiplex PCR reads via MiXCR and lists one record per CDR3 protein. This sample has just over 550,000 distinct CDR3 sequences, with about half found just once. Input material: peripheral blood or thyroid tissue (not recorded which). The receptors were gathered from a woman between 18 and 30 years old with Graves' hyperthyroidism.

This clonotype was counted at least ten times. The V and J genes are TRBV25-1 and TRBJ1-5; no definite D call. CDR3 length equals 14 residues. V gave up 1 base and J gave up 1 base, with 5 bases separating them. The germline V gene has CDR1 MGHDK and CDR2 SYGVNS. The CDR3 protein is CASSELGSNQPQHF. CDR3 nucleotides: TGTGCCAGCAGTGAATTGGGCAGCAATCAGCCCCAGCATTTT.

The chain recombines TRBV7-9 with TRBJ2-7; D might be TRBD1 or TRBD2, each matching 5 bases. The length of the CDR3 is 12 residues. V lost 5 bases and J lost 9, with 14 bases in between. Germline CDR1 is SEHNR and CDR2 is FQNEAQ (reference sequence). The CDR3 reads CASSQLRGGQYF. The CDR3 bases are TGTGCCAGCAGCCAACTCCGGGGCGGGCAGTACTTC.

This clonotype was observed once. The gene calls are TRBV6-6 and TRBJ2-7; perhaps D is TRBD1 or TRBD2 (7 bases each). The CDR3 loop spans 16 amino acids. CDR1 and CDR2 (germline): MNHNY, SVGAGI (reference sequence). Trimming stripped 0 bases from V and 4 bases from J, with 16 bases between. The CDR3 region is CASSYSRSQGGYEQYF. The CDR3, as DNA: TGTGCCAGCAGTTACTCGAGGTCCCAGGGGGGGTACGAGCAGTACTTC.

The chain joins TRBV2 to TRBJ1-2; 10 bases are shared with TRBD1. After removal of 4 bases from V and 3 bases from J, the junction contained 5 bases not matched to a gene. CDR3 size: 15 residues. CDR1 and CDR2 (germline): SNHLY, FYNNEI. The CDR3 nucleotides read TGTGCCAGCAGTGCCCTGGACAGGGGGGACTATGGCTACACCTTC. It specifies CASSALDRGDYGYTF.

The chain combines TRBV2 with TRBJ1-5; no firm D call. The CDR3 covers 12 residues. CDR1 and CDR2 from the germline V gene are SNHLY and FYNNEI. The V end lost 2 bases, the J end lost 9 bases, and 8 bases lay between the germline ends. CDR3 residues: CASSETSGPQHF. CDR3 coding DNA: TGTGCCAGCAGTGAAACATCCGGGCCCCAGCATTTT. The full variable domain, completed using reference TRBV2 and TRBJ1-5, is EPEVTQTPSHQVTQMGQEVILRCVPISNHLYFYWYRQILGQKVEFLVSFYNNEISEKSEIFDDQFSVERPDGSNFTLKIRSTKLEDSAMYFCASSETSGPQHFGDGTRLSIL.

This clonotype was detected many times. The V and J genes are TRBV7-6 and TRBJ2-5; D is tentatively TRBD1 or TRBD2 (5 bases each). The CDR3 extends over 13 amino acids. Germline V lookup: CDR1 SGHVS, CDR2 FNYEAQ. Trimming shortened V by 1 base and J by 7 bases, and 10 bases separated the two germline ends. The chain's CDR3 is CASSLGSGTTQYF. CDR3 sequence (DNA): TGTGCCAGCAGCTTAGGGTCAGGGACGACCCAGTACTTC.

The count of this clonotype is one. V is TRBV25-1 and J is TRBJ2-7; 10 positions agree with TRBD2. Germline CDR1 reads MGHDK; CDR2 reads SYGVNS. This CDR3 is 15 amino acids long. J was trimmed by 6 bases and V by 2 bases; bases with no gene match: 7. The CDR3 region has the DNA TGTGCCAGCAGTGAAGGGGCTAGCGGGAGTTCCGAGCAGTACTTC. Its protein is CASSEGASGSSEQYF.

There are a few counts of this clonotype. V is TRBV6-5 and J is TRBJ1-2; TRBD1 matches at 7 bases. Germline V gives CDR1 MNHEY, CDR2 SVGAGI. J lost 3 bases, V lost 0 bases, and 4 bases had no gene match. This CDR3 is 15 amino acids long. Here the CDR3 DNA reads TGTGCCAGCAGTTACTCGAGGACAGGCTACTATGGCTACACCTTC. Encoded protein: CASSYSRTGYYGYTF.

This rearrangement joins TRBV7-6 to TRBJ1-1; no definite D call. Germline CDR1 SGHVS, CDR2 FNYEAQ. CDR3 size: 15 residues. V lost 6 bases and J 1 base, leaving 15 bases between the germline ends. As DNA, the CDR3 is TGTGCCAGCAGTCAGCCGCGAGGGAAGAACACTGAAGCTTTCTTT. This sequence encodes CASSQPRGKNTEAFF.

This clonotype has at least ten counts. The chain uses TRBV25-1 and TRBJ2-7; D unclear. Looked up from germline, CDR1 is MGHDK and CDR2 is SYGVNS. Trimming stripped 2 bases from V and 2 bases from J, with 7 bases between. The CDR3 has 13 amino acids. This CDR3 reads CASSEPDAYEQYF. The CDR3 coding sequence is TGTGCCAGCAGTGAACCCGACGCCTACGAGCAGTACTTC.

V is TRBV2 and J is TRBJ1-2, with 7 nucleotides matching TRBD1. With 6 bases clipped from V and 4 bases from J, the junction kept 11 bases outside the gene matches. This CDR3 is built from 15 residues. Germline lookup yields CDR1 SNHLY and CDR2 FYNNEI. In DNA form, the CDR3 reads TGTGCCAGCAGAGGCAGAGGGGGCCTTATCTATGGCTACACCTTC. Amino acid sequence: CASRGRGGLIYGYTF. Drawing the rest from reference TRBV2 and TRBJ1-2, the complete variable domain is EPEVTQTPSHQVTQMGQEVILRCVPISNHLYFYWYRQILGQKVEFLVSFYNNEISEKSEIFDDQFSVERPDGSNFTLKIRSTKLEDSAMYFCASRGRGGLIYGYTFGSGTRLTVV.

This chain connects TRBV5-1 to TRBJ2-5, with 7 positions matching TRBD1. CDR3 length equals 16 residues. V lost 3 bases, J lost 2 bases, and 10 bases stayed unmatched. The germline CDR1 and CDR2 sequences are SGHRS and YFSETQ. The CDR3 sequence: CASSWRYPGQQETQYF. Written as DNA, the CDR3 is TGCGCCAGCAGCTGGCGTTACCCGGGACAGCAAGAGACCCAGTACTTC.

This clonotype was seen more than once but under ten times. The chain is built from TRBV29-1 and TRBJ1-1; no clear D gene. Deletions cut 0 bases from V and 0 bases from J, with 2 bases between. Germline assignment: CDR1 SQVTM and CDR2 ANQGSEA. The CDR3 runs 12 residues. CDR3 in amino acids: CSVEDMNTEAFF. CDR3 nucleotide sequence: TGCAGCGTTGAAGATATGAACACTGAAGCTTTCTTT. The full variable domain, rest sourced from reference TRBV29-1 and TRBJ1-1, is SAVISQKPSRDICQRGTSLTIQCQVDSQVTMMFWYRQQPGQSLTLIATANQGSEATYESGFVIDKFPISRPNLTFSTLTVSNMSPEDSSIYLCSVEDMNTEAFFGQGTRLTVV.

This clonotype showed up just a few times. The chain combines TRBV6-6 with TRBJ1-3; TRBD1 is a possible D gene (5 bases). V lost 5 bases and J 0 bases, leaving 11 bases between the germline ends. Germline CDR1 MNHNY, CDR2 SVGAGI (reference sequence). The CDR3 length is 15 residues. CDR3 nucleotide sequence: TGTGCCAGCAGTGCAAAAAGGGGCTCTGGAAACACCATATATTTT. This translates into CASSAKRGSGNTIYF.

This clonotype was observed at least ten times. V gene TRBV7-6 combines with J gene TRBJ1-4, with 8 positions matching TRBD1. The germline V gene has CDR1 SGHVS and CDR2 FNYEAQ. The junction had 7 bases not matched to a gene; V was cut back by 5 bases and J by 8 bases. This CDR3 region has 14 residues. The CDR3, as DNA: TGTGCCAGCAGCGCAGACAGGGGAGCAGAAAAACTGTTTTTT. Protein: CASSADRGAEKLFF.

The chain couples TRBV2 to TRBJ1-1, with D maybe TRBD1 (5 bases). Germline CDR1 reads SNHLY; CDR2 reads FYNNEI. Trimming removed 6 bases from V and 5 bases from J, with 13 bases in between. The CDR3 sequence is 13 residues long. For the CDR3, the DNA is TGTGCCAGCAGCCGTGACGGGGGGACTGAAGCTTTCTTT. This sequence encodes CASSRDGGTEAFF.

V gene TRBV24-1 combines with J gene TRBJ2-5; 7 nucleotides match TRBD2. The V gene end was trimmed by 7 bases and the J gene end by 7 bases; junction bases not matched to a gene: 14. The CDR3 sequence is 15 residues long. Germline loops: CDR1 KGHDR, CDR2 SFDVKD. The CDR3 nucleotides read TGTGCCACCAGCAGCCAGTATTCTAGCGGCCGGACCCAGTACTTC. It specifies CATSSQYSSGRTQYF.

This clonotype occurred many times. The CDR3 spells CSVGGLAGGSEQYF. CDR3 nucleotides: TGCAGCGTTGGAGGACTAGCGGGAGGTTCCGAGCAGTACTTC. The chain links TRBV29-1 to TRBJ2-7; 14 nucleotides line up with TRBD2. With 4 bases clipped from V and 6 bases from J, the junction kept 5 bases outside the gene matches. Germline V gene data show CDR1 as SQVTM and CDR2 as ANQGSEA. The CDR3 covers 14 residues.

This clonotype has ten or more counts. The CDR3, as DNA: TGTGCCAGCAGTGAATATGGGGGAGAAGCTTTCTTT. Translated: CASSEYGGEAFF. The V call is TRBV25-1, the J call TRBJ1-1; weak D call: TRBD1 (5 bases). The CDR3 covers 12 residues. The germline V gene encodes CDR1 MGHDK and CDR2 SYGVNS. V was clipped by 0 bases and J by 8 bases, with 7 bases between them.

Only a few counts were recorded for this clonotype. V and J are TRBV2 and TRBJ2-2; the D gene is possibly TRBD1 (5 bases). Trimming took 2 bases from V and 4 from J, leaving 5 bases between them. The germline CDR1 and CDR2 sequences are SNHLY and FYNNEI. The CDR3 has 13 residues. CDR3 in amino acids: CASSEQGTGELFF. CDR3 DNA: TGTGCCAGCAGTGAACAGGGCACCGGGGAGCTGTTTTTT. The full variable domain, in which reference TRBV2 and TRBJ2-2 provide the parts outside the CDR3, is EPEVTQTPSHQVTQMGQEVILRCVPISNHLYFYWYRQILGQKVEFLVSFYNNEISEKSEIFDDQFSVERPDGSNFTLKIRSTKLEDSAMYFCASSEQGTGELFFGEGSRLTVL.

Concerning this clonotype: One end of the junction is discordant with germline, which a read error may explain. In DNA, the CDR3 is TGCGCCAGCAGCCAAGATAGGGTCACAGGGGGAGGTGAGCAGTACTTC. Translation: CASSQDRVTGGGEQYF. The J gene is TRBJ2-7, the V gene TRBV7-8; 8 bases match TRBD1. This CDR3 has 16 amino acids. Germline CDR1 and CDR2: SGHVS and FQNEAQ.

This clonotype was seen a handful of times. The chain joins TRBV2 to TRBJ1-2; D is uncertain. Between the trimmed V and J ends, which lost 5 bases and 2 bases, there was a span of 12 bases. Per the germline V gene, CDR1 is SNHLY and CDR2 is FYNNEI. The CDR3 sequence is 14 residues long. The CDR3 DNA sequence: TGTGCCAGCAGTTTCGACGCGGGAAACTATGGCTACACCTTC. This gives the protein CASSFDAGNYGYTF.

This clonotype was found many times. The rearrangement links TRBV24-1 to TRBJ1-5; D gene unclear. Deletions cut 3 bases from V and 7 bases from J, with 9 bases between. The germline CDR1 and CDR2 sequences are KGHDR and SFDVKD. The CDR3 contains 13 residues. Here the CDR3 DNA reads TGTGCCACCAGTGATGGGTCAAGGCAGCCCCAGCATTTT. Its protein product is CATSDGSRQPQHF.

The chain carries TRBV19 and TRBJ1-3, with no clear D. This CDR3 region has 13 residues. Germline V lookup: CDR1 LNHDA, CDR2 SQIVND (reference sequence). The V end lost 11 bases, the J end lost 0 bases, and 11 bases lay between the germline ends. DNA for the CDR3: TGTGCCTGGAGTGTACTCTCTGGAAACACCATATATTTT. Residues: CAWSVLSGNTIYF.

In its sample, this clonotype was seen a few times. The rearrangement joins TRBV7-9 to TRBJ1-2; 7 bases match TRBD1. J gave up 2 bases and V 3 bases, and 6 bases lay outside the gene matches. Per germline, CDR1 SEHNR and CDR2 FQNEAQ (reference sequence). The CDR3 runs to 15 residues. The CDR3 nucleotides are TGTGCCAGCAGCTTTACAGGGGAACACAACTATGGCTACACCTTC. This encodes CASSFTGEHNYGYTF.

This clonotype was picked up many times. The chain couples TRBV7-9 to TRBJ2-2; the match to TRBD2 covers 14 bases. This CDR3 is 19 amino acids long. V shed 5 bases and J 5 bases; nucleotides not matched to a gene: 13. Germline CDR1 reads SEHNR; CDR2 reads FQNEAQ (reference sequence). The DNA for the CDR3 is TGTGCCAGCAGCCTTTGGACTAGCGGGAGGTTCCGGGAGACCGGGGAGCTGTTTTTT. Protein product: CASSLWTSGRFRETGELFF. The entire variable domain, with the rest obtained from reference TRBV7-9 and TRBJ2-2, is as follows: DTGVSQNPRHKITKRGQNVTFRCDPISEHNRLYWYRQTLGQGPEFLTYFQNEAQLEKSRLLSDRFSAERPKGSFSTLEIQRTEQGDSAMYLCASSLWTSGRFRETGELFFGEGSRLTVL.

This clonotype was recorded many times. The chain recombines TRBV24-1 with TRBJ1-2; D remains unclear. V lost 2 bases, J lost 3 bases, and 12 bases lay in between. CDR1 and CDR2 (germline): KGHDR, SFDVKD. This CDR3 contains 15 residues. The CDR3, as DNA: TGTGCCACCAGTGATTCCGAAGACCAGTACTATGGCTACACCTTC. Translating it yields CATSDSEDQYYGYTF.

This clonotype came up many times. V and J are TRBV29-1 and TRBJ1-1; D is ambiguous. Germline CDR1 reads SQVTM; CDR2 reads ANQGSEA. V gave up 4 bases and J gave up 1 base, with 7 bases separating them. This CDR3 region has 12 residues. DNA of the CDR3: TGCAGCGTTGGACATAAGAACACTGAAGCTTTCTTT. Encoded protein: CSVGHKNTEAFF.

The V call is TRBV7-9, the J call TRBJ2-5; 12 bases fit TRBD2. The CDR3 length is 17 residues. Trimming removed 3 bases from V and 5 bases from J; junction bases left unmatched: 10. CDR1 and CDR2 from the germline V gene are SEHNR and FQNEAQ (reference sequence). DNA of the CDR3: TGTGCCAGCAGCTTGTCACTAGCGGGAGGCCTCCGGGAGACCCAGTACTTC. This codes for CASSLSLAGGLRETQYF.

The chain joins TRBV6-1 to TRBJ1-3; D is uncertain. In germline, CDR1 is MNHNS, CDR2 SASEGT. CDR3 length: 14 amino acids. V was shortened by 7 bases and J by 4 bases, with 14 bases between the two germline ends. In DNA form, the CDR3 reads TGTGCCAGCACTCATAAGGGTAAAGGAAACACCATATATTTT. This gives the protein CASTHKGKGNTIYF.

This chain uses TRBV29-1 with TRBJ2-5, with D maybe TRBD1 (5 bases). Germline V gives CDR1 SQVTM, CDR2 ANQGSEA. The CDR3 is 13 residues long. Trimming took off 4 bases at V and 5 bases at J, with 14 bases between the two ends. DNA of the CDR3: TGCAGCGTTGGGCAGGGCTATGGGGAGACCCAGTACTTC. It yields the protein CSVGQGYGETQYF.